This T cell receptor beta chain was recovered during a study of blood T cells in healthy people across ages. Together with a sample-barcoded 5' primer, a J-beta primer mix was included in a second PCR lasting roughly 7 to 11 cycles. TCRdb itself ran the 5' RACE reads through MiXCR, one entry per CDR3 protein. The top ten clones hold over 5.5% of a sample with over 1,200,000 distinct CDR3 sequences, approximately 60% of them seen once. At least 6 million PBMCs were isolated per sample. In its sample, this clonotype was seen once. From germline, CDR1 is LGHDT and CDR2 YNNKEL (reference sequence). V lost 9 bases and J lost 7, with 12 bases in between. This CDR3 spans 11 amino acids.

This chain links TRBV3-1 with TRBJ1-2, with a weak D call TRBD1 (5 bases). Sequencing used blood. This sequence originates from a man aged 18 to 30 in good health. The CDR3 sequence: CARGTGTGYTF. The CDR3 DNA reads TGTGCCAGGGGTACTGGGACTGGCTACACCTTC.